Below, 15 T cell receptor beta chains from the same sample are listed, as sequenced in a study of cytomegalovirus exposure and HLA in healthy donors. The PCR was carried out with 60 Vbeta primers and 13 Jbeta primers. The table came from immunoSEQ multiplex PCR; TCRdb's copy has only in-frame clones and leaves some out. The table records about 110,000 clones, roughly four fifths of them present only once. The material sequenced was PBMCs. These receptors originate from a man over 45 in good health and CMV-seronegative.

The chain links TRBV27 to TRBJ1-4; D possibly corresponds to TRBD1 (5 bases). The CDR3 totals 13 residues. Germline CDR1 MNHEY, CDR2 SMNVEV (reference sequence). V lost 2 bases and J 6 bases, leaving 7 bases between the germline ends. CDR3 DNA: TGTGCCAGCAGTTTAAAGGGGTATGAAAAACTGTTTTTT. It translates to CASSLKGYEKLFF.

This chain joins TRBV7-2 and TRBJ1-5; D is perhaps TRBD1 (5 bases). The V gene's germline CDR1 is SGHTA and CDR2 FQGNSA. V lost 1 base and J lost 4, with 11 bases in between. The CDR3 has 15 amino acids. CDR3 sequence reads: CASSLGGNRNQPQHF. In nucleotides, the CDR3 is TGTGCCAGCAGCTTAGGCGGTAACAGGAATCAGCCCCAGCATTTT. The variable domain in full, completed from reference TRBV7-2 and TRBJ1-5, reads GAGVSQSPSNKVTEKGKDVELRCDPISGHTALYWYRQSLGQGLEFLIYFQGNSAPDKSGLPSDRFSAERTGGSVSTLTIQRTQQEDSAVYLCASSLGGNRNQPQHFGDGTRLSIL.

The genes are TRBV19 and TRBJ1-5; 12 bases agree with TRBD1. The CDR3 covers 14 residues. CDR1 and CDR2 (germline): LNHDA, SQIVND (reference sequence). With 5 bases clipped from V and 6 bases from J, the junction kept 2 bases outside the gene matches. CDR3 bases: TGTGCCAGTAGTTGGGACAGGGGGCCTCAGCCCCAGCATTTT. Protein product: CASSWDRGPQPQHF.

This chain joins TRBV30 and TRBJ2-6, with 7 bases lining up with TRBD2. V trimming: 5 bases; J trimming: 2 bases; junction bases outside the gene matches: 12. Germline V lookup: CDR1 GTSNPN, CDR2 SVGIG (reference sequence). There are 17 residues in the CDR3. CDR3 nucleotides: TGTGCCTGGGGGAGGGGTCTCCAATCCACTGGGGCCAACGTCCTGACTTTC. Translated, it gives CAWGRGLQSTGANVLTF.

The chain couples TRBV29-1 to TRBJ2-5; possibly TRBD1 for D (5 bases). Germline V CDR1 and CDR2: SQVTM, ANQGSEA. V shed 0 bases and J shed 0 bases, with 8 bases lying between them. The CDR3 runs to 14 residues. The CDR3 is CSVEDRQYQETQYF. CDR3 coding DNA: TGCAGCGTTGAAGATCGACAGTACCAAGAGACCCAGTACTTC. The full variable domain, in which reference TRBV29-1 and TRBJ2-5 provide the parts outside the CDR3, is SAVISQKPSRDICQRGTSLTIQCQVDSQVTMMFWYRQQPGQSLTLIATANQGSEATYESGFVIDKFPISRPNLTFSTLTVSNMSPEDSSIYLCSVEDRQYQETQYFGPGTRLLVL.

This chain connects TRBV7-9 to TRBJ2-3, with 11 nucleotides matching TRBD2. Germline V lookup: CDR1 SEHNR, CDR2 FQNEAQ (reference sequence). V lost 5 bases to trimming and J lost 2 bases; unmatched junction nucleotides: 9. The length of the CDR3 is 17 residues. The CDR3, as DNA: TGTGCCAGCAGCCCGGGTCTAGCGGGGGGTTACACAGATACGCAGTATTTT. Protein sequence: CASSPGLAGGYTDTQYF.

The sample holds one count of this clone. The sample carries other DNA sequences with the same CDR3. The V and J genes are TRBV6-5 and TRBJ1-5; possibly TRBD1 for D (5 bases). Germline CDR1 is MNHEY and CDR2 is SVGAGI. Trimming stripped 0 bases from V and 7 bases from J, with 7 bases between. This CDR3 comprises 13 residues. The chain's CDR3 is CASSYSRGQPQHF. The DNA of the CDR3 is TGTGCCAGCAGTTACTCAAGGGGCCAGCCCCAGCATTTT.

CDR3 nucleotides: TGCGCCAGCAGCTATGCGGGGACAGGGAATGAAAAACTGTTTTTT. It translates to CASSYAGTGNEKLFF. This chain connects TRBV5-1 to TRBJ1-4; 9 bases agree with TRBD1. The CDR3 is 15 amino acids. V shed 3 bases and J 5 bases; nucleotides not matched to a gene: 5. From germline, CDR1 is SGHRS and CDR2 YFSETQ.

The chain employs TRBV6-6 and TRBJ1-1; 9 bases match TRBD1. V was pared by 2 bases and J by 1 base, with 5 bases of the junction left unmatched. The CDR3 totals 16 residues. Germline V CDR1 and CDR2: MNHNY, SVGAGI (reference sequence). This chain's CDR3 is CASSYKRQGGNTEAFF. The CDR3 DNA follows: TGTGCCAGCAGTTACAAGAGACAGGGGGGGAACACTGAAGCTTTCTTT.

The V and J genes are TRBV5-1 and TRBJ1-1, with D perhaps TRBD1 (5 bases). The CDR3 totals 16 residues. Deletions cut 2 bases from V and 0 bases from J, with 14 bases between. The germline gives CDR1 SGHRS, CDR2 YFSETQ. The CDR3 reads CASSLTQGSMNTEAFF. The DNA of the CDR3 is TGCGCCAGCAGCTTAACCCAGGGAAGCATGAACACTGAAGCTTTCTTT.

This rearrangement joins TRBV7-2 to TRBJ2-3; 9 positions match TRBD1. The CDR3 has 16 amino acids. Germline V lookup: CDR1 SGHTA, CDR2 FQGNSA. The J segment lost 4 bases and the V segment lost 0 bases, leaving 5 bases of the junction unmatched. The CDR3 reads CASSLAGTGLPDTQYF. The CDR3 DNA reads TGTGCCAGCAGCTTAGCTGGGACAGGGCTCCCAGATACGCAGTATTTT.

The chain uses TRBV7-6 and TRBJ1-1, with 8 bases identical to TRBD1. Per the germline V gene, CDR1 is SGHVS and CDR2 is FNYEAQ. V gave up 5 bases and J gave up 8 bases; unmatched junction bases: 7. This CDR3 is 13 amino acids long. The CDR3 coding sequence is TGTGCCAGCAGCCGAATTCAGGGGGCGGAAGCTTTCTTT. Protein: CASSRIQGAEAFF.

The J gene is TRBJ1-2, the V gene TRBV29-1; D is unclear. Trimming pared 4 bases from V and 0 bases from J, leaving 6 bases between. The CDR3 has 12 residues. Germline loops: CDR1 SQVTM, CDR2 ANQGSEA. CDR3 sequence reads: CSVVHTNYGYTF. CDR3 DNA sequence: TGCAGCGTTGTACATACTAACTATGGCTACACCTTC.

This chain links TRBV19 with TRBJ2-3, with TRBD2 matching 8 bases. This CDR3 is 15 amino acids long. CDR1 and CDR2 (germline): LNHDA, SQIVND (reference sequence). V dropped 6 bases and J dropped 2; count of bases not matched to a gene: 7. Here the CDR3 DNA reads TGTGCCAGTAGCACCGTAGCGGGGAACACAGATACGCAGTATTTT. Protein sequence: CASSTVAGNTDTQYF.

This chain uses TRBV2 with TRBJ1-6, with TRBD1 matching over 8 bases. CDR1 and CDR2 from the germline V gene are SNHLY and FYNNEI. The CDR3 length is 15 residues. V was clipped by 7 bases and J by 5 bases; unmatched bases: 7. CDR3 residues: CASIYDRGNNSPLHF. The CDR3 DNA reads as TGTGCCAGCATCTATGACAGGGGCAATAATTCACCCCTCCACTTT.